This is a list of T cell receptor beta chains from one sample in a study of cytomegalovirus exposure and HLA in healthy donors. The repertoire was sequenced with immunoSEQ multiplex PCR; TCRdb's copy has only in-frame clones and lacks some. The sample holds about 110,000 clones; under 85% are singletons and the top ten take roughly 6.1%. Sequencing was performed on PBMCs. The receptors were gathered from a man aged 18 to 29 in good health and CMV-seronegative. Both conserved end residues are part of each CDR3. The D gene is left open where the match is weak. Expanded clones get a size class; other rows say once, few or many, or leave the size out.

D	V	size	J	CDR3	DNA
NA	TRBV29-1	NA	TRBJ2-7	CSVVFPDSVNYEQYF	TGCAGCGTAGTATTTCCGGACAGCGTAAACTACGAGCAGTACTTC
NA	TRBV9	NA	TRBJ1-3	CASSGDTFSGNTIYF	TGTGCCAGCAGCGGAGACACCTTCTCTGGAAACACCATATATTTT
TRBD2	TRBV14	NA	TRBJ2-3	CASTEGAGTSTDTQYF	TGTGCCAGCACGGAGGGAGCGGGGACGTCCACAGATACGCAGTATTTT
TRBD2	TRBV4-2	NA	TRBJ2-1	CASSQESRLAGGGFYNEQFF	TGTGCCAGCAGCCAAGAGTCGAGACTAGCGGGAGGAGGTTTTTACAATGAGCAGTTCTTC
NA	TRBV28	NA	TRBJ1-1	CASSPGQLNTEAFF	TGTGCCAGCAGTCCCGGACAGCTGAACACTGAAGCTTTCTTT
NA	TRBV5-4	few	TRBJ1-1	CASSLGAAEAFF	TGTGCCAGCAGCTTGGGGGCAGCTGAAGCTTTCTTT
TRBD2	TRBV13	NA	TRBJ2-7	CASSTLTREGTYEQYF	TGTGCCAGCAGCACCCTAACTAGGGAGGGAACCTACGAGCAGTACTTC
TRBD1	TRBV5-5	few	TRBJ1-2	CASSTGTGTGYTF	TGTGCCAGCAGCACAGGGACAGGGACCGGCTACACCTTC
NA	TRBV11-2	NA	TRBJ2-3	CASSPTSFPTDTQYF	TGTGCCAGCAGCCCGACTAGTTTCCCCACAGATACGCAGTATTTT
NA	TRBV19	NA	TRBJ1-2	CASSLFRWDNYTF	TGTGCCAGTAGTCTCTTCCGTTGGGACAATTACACCTTC
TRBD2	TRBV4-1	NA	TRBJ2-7	CASSPLLTSGQYEQYF	TGCGCCAGCAGCCCACTTTTGACTAGCGGGCAGTACGAGCAGTACTTC
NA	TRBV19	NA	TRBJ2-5	CASSQGGLQAQYF	TGTGCCAGTAGTCAAGGCGGGTTGCAGGCCCAGTACTTC
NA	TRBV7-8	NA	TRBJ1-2	CASSLGAKNYGYTF	TGTGCCAGCAGCTTAGGGGCCAAGAACTATGGCTACACCTTC
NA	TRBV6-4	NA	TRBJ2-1	CASSEGASSYNEQFF	TGTGCCAGCAGTGAAGGGGCTAGCTCCTACAATGAGCAGTTCTTC
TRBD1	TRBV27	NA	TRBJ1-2	CARQITTGSTSNYGYTF	TGTGCCAGACAAATAACGACAGGGTCAACCTCGAACTATGGCTACACCTTC
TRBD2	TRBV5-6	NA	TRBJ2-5	CASSSGTSGRGKTQYF	TGTGCCAGCAGCTCCGGGACTAGCGGGAGGGGTAAGACCCAGTACTTC
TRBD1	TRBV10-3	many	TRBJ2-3	CAISGGQGPGADTQYF	TGTGCCATCAGTGGTGGACAGGGACCAGGTGCAGATACGCAGTATTTT
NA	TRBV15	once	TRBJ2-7	CATRGSANEQYF	TGTGCCACCCGAGGGAGCGCCAACGAGCAGTACTTC
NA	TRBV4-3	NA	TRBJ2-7	CASSQAFYGGSIYEQYF	TGCGCCAGCAGCCAAGCATTCTATGGGGGGTCGATCTACGAGCAGTACTTC
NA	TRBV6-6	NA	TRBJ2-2	CASSSQGGTGELFF	TGTGCCAGCAGTTCGCAGGGGGGTACCGGGGAGCTGTTTTTT
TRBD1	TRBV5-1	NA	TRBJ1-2	CASSEKTGSGNYGYTF	TGCGCCAGCAGCGAGAAGACAGGGTCGGGTAACTATGGCTACACCTTC
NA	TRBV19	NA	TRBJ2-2	CASKRPGGLAGELFF	TGTGCCAGTAAAAGACCGGGTGGCTTGGCCGGGGAGCTGTTTTTT
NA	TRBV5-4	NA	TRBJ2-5	CASSPTGQTQYF	TGTGCCAGCAGCCCCACAGGGCAGACCCAGTACTTC
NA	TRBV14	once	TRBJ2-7	CASRSGESYEQYF	TGTGCCAGCAGGTCAGGGGAATCCTACGAGCAGTACTTC
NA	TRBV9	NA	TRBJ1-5	CASSVGQDGNQPQHF	TGTGCCAGCAGCGTAGGGCAGGATGGCAATCAGCCCCAGCATTTT
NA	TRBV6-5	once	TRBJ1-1	CASSGAEEGAAEAFF	TGTGCCAGCAGTGGGGCCGAGGAAGGGGCGGCCGAAGCTTTCTTT
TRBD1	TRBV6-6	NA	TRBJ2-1	CASSPDRAGDEQFF	TGTGCCAGCAGCCCGGACAGGGCTGGGGATGAGCAGTTCTTC
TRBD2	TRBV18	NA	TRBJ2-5	CASSPLMLAGPQETQYF	TGTGCCAGCTCACCCCTTATGCTAGCGGGGCCTCAAGAGACCCAGTACTTC
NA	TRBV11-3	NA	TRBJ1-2	CASGEGANYGYTF	TGTGCCAGCGGGGAGGGAGCTAACTATGGCTACACCTTC
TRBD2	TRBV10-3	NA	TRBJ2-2	CAISGASGLNTGELFF	TGTGCCATCAGTGGGGCTAGCGGACTGAACACCGGGGAGCTGTTTTTT
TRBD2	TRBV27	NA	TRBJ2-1	CASSPRLAGDNEQFF	TGTGCCAGCAGTCCCAGACTAGCGGGAGACAATGAGCAGTTCTTC
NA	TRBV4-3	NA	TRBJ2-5	CASSQDMRREQYF	TGCGCCAGCAGCCAAGACATGAGGAGGGAGCAGTACTTC
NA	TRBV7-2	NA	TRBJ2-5	CASSRRETQYF	TGTGCCAGCAGCCGGCGGGAGACCCAGTACTTC
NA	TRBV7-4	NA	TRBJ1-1	CASSPPTDSYMNTEAFF	TGTGCCAGCAGCCCGCCTACTGACAGTTACATGAACACTGAAGCTTTCTTT
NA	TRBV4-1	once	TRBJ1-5	CASSQDRGQPQHF	TGCGCCAGCAGCCAAGACCGGGGACAGCCCCAGCATTTT
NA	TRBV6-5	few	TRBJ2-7	CASSRTRTEQYF	TGTGCCAGCAGCCGTACTAGGACCGAGCAGTACTTC
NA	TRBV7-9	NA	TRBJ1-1	CASTPAGQDTEAFF	TGTGCCAGCACCCCGGCGGGTCAGGACACTGAAGCTTTCTTT
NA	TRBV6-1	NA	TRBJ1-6	CASSAAGGGESPLHF	TGTGCCAGCAGTGCGGCTGGAGGAGGAGAATCACCCCTCCACTTT
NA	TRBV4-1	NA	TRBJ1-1	CASSHVPGTGGTEAFF	TGCGCCAGCAGCCATGTGCCCGGGACGGGGGGGACTGAAGCTTTCTTT
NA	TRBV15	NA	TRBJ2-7	CATSRPSQGIYEQYF	TGTGCCACCAGCAGGCCGTCCCAGGGTATCTACGAGCAGTACTTC
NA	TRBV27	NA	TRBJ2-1	CASREGVNEQFF	TGTGCCAGCAGAGAGGGAGTCAATGAGCAGTTCTTC
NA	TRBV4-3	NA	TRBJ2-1	CASSQDPGAQYNEQFF	TGCGCCAGCAGCCAAGATCCGGGAGCCCAATACAATGAGCAGTTCTTC
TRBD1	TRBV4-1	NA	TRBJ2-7	CASSVQGNYAYEQYF	TGCGCCAGCAGCGTACAGGGGAATTATGCCTACGAGCAGTACTTC
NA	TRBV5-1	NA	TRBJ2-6	CASSSRDGTSGANVLTF	TGCGCCAGCAGCAGCAGGGATGGAACCTCTGGGGCCAACGTCCTGACTTTC
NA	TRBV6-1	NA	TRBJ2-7	CASIKSQGGKQYF	TGTGCCAGCATAAAATCACAGGGTGGGAAGCAGTACTTC
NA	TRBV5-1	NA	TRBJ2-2	CASSLDPGRNTGELFF	TGCGCCAGCAGCTTGGATCCAGGGCGGAACACCGGGGAGCTGTTTTTT